This TCR beta chain was captured by sequencing in a study of T cells in Graves' hyperthyroidism and ophthalmopathy. Together with thyroid ultrasound, orbital computed tomography, serum thyroxine and TRAb, clinical symptoms were used for diagnoses. TCR beta CDR3 regions were amplified from RNA transcripts. Using the HTBI primer set, a first-round RT-PCR was run on the TCR CDR3. TCRdb reprocessed the multiplex PCR reads with MiXCR, giving one entry per CDR3 protein. The sample contains about 530,000 distinct CDR3 sequences, 15% to 20% of which appear only once. With 3 bases clipped from V and 4 bases from J, the junction kept 8 bases outside the gene matches. This CDR3 contains 16 residues. The V gene's germline CDR1 is SNHLY and CDR2 FYNNEI. This clonotype was counted at least ten times. Antigen unknown. Study findings and constraints: Most thyroid-expanded clonotypes above 0.001 were also found in blood. Ophthalmopathy, as predicted by the model, came a median roughly 6.8 months after the prediction. A model of 13 V-J features distinguished ophthalmopathy from stable hyperthyroidism.

The clonotype was recovered from a woman aged 18 to 35 with Graves' ophthalmopathy. The sample taken for sequencing was blood. The chain employs TRBV2 and TRBJ2-1, with TRBD2 identical over 8 bases. Written as DNA, the CDR3 is TGTGCCAGCAGTGATCTAGCGGGTCCCGCATACAATGAGCAGTTCTTC. It encodes CASSDLAGPAYNEQFF.